This TCR beta chain was sequenced during a study of OX40 agonist ivuxolimab in advanced cancers. Background for the entire study: Ivuxolimab was a fully human IgG2 agonistic monoclonal antibody targeting the costimulatory receptor OX40 (CD134). Partial responses occurred in three dose-escalation patients: two with cutaneous melanoma and one with hepatocellular carcinoma. In the dose-escalation cohort, roughly four fifths of patients were male, and the mean age was approximately 60 years, with a range of about 23 to 80. Of the roughly 51 patients in dose escalation, 19 had hepatocellular carcinoma, some 15 had melanoma, 9 had renal cell carcinoma and 9 had head and neck cancer. The monotherapy dose-escalation portion (N ≈ 50 patients) of the phase I ivuxolimab trial is reported in the paper. Prior anti-PD-1, anti-PD-L1 or anti-CTLA-4 therapy was permitted, and checkpoint inhibitors had been received by around 40% of dose-escalation patients. Intravenous ivuxolimab was administered to patients every 2 weeks at six dose levels: 0.01, 0.1, 0.3, 1.5, 3 and 10 mg/kg. The point of sequencing TCRbeta in the periphery was to test whether ivuxolimab changed TCR sequence diversity and drove clonal T-cell expansion. Findings and caveats that apply to the study as a whole: After ivuxolimab, CD8+ T cells had more expanded clones than CD4+ T cells on average. In the 0.1-3.0 mg/kg groups, partial responders had among the lowest normalized peripheral clonal expansion, particularly in CD8+ T cells. Clonal expansion of both CD4+ and CD8+ blood T cells was observed from baseline to week 6 at doses 0.1 to 3.0 mg/kg. The antigen specificity of the clonally expanded peripheral T cells was not determined. Low levels of normalized T-cell clonal expansion were also seen in some patients who did not respond.

The trial excluded patients who had a history of autoimmune disease or were on systemic immunosuppression. Peripheral blood for TCR sequencing was drawn from every dose cohort at baseline, at cycle 4 day 1 and at cycle 7 day 1. Samples were obtained from an open-label, multicenter, first-in-human phase I dose-escalation trial of ivuxolimab. Adults with locally advanced or metastatic melanoma, renal cell carcinoma, hepatocellular carcinoma or head and neck squamous cell carcinoma were enrolled in the trial. Before TCR sequencing, CD4+ T cells and CD8+ T cells were sorted from peripheral blood as separate populations. CDR1 and CDR2 were assigned from the germline V gene as LGHNA and YSLEER. The CDR3 runs 15 amino acids, cysteine and phenylalanine included. Only the CDR3 part of the read is kept: 45 bases, read in frame from the first base. Trimming leaves V shorter by 2 bases and J shorter by 4 bases, with the junction holding 7 bases beyond the gene matches.

As regards this clone: What antigen it recognizes has not been identified. One base away there is no much larger clone; base qualities are not given.

To sequence the TCRbeta CDR3 region, genomic DNA was isolated from the sorted cells. The immunoSEQ Assay was used to sequence the TCRbeta CDR3 regions. TCRdb provides this immuneACCESS table in a form limited to in-frame rearrangements. Some clones are lacking; in checked studies, under half of them reflect an unresolved V gene, and why the rest are absent is not known. Counted in this sample were roughly 92,000 clones; 91% of them appeared once. The ten most abundant clones make up around 0.76% of the sample. The sample consisted of CD4+ or CD8+ T cells sorted from blood, taken in a trial of the OX40 agonist ivuxolimab. The sequence was collected from an adult with an advanced solid tumor such as melanoma, head and neck, liver or kidney cancer. This chain joins TRBV4-3 to TRBJ1-1, with 7 bases aligning to TRBD1. For the CDR3, the sequence is CASSQSRGQITEAFF. The DNA is TGCGCCAGCAGCCAATCAAGGGGGCAAATCACTGAAGCTTTCTTT.